This T cell receptor (beta chain) stems from a study of CD8+ T cells in alopecia areata. Overall study: It was oral tofacitinib, at 5 to 10 mg twice daily, that treated patients received.

In germline, CDR1 is SGHTA, CDR2 FQGTGA. The V gene lost 5 bases and the J gene lost 2 bases, with 18 bases spanning the gap. The CDR3 contains 16 residues. Study-wide results and limits: Although TCR sharing was seen in mice, sharing across patients was less clear, possibly for HLA-related reasons.

Extracted from the samples, RNA was reverse transcribed into cDNA to serve as the sequencing template. Sequencing was performed with immunoSEQ multiplex PCR; in TCRdb, only in-frame clones are kept and a portion is missing. The table shows over 200,000 clones, with about 60% occurring only once. Turning to this clone: Antigen unknown.

This clonotype was sampled from a human donor with alopecia areata. Sequencing was performed on CD4+ T cells sorted from blood, taken at week 0. V usage is TRBV7-3 and J usage is TRBJ1-2; tentative D call: TRBD1 (5 bases). Here the CDR3 DNA reads TGTGCCAGCAGCGTAAACGGCCCTGAGGGGAACTATGGCTACACCTTC. It translates to CASSVNGPEGNYGYTF.